The 24 T cell receptor beta chains below were found in one sample sequenced in a study of control samples from healthy donors and cancer patients. Here immunoSEQ multiplex PCR was the method, and the copy in TCRdb shows in-frame clones only, minus some. The sample has some 210,000 clones, 91% seen once. The sequenced sample consisted of blood. All receptors derive from a man aged 25-40 years in good health.

The chain employs TRBV3-1 (or the pseudogene TRBV3-2) and TRBJ1-2, with D perhaps matching TRBD1 (6 bases). Germline V lookup: CDR1 LGHDT, CDR2 YNNKEL (reference sequence). V was pared by 2 bases and J by 7 bases, with 20 bases between. The CDR3 length is 16 residues. The CDR3 nucleotides are TGTGCCAGCAGCCAAAGAGAGGTCAGGGGACGCAGTGGCTACACCTTC. The encoded protein is CASSQREVRGRSGYTF.

The V gene is TRBV18, the J gene TRBJ2-7, with D perhaps matching TRBD1 (5 bases). This CDR3 is built from 13 residues. The germline V and J ends were trimmed by 2 bases and 7 bases, with 12 bases remaining between them. From germline, CDR1 is KGHSH and CDR2 LQKENI. CDR3 nucleotide sequence: TGTGCCAGCTCACCAACCAGGGTCTCAGAGCAGTACTTC. The encoded protein is CASSPTRVSEQYF.

This chain uses TRBV18 with TRBJ2-7; D possibly matches TRBD1 or TRBD2 (6 bases each). CDR3 length: 15 residues. Germline values: CDR1 KGHSH, CDR2 LQKENI. V was clipped by 5 bases and J by 4 bases, with 18 bases between them. The CDR3 is CASSFSGASHYEQYF. CDR3 DNA sequence: TGTGCCAGCTCATTTTCGGGGGCGTCCCATTACGAGCAGTACTTC.

V is TRBV11-3 and J is TRBJ2-1; D call uncertain. The germline V gene has CDR1 SGHNT and CDR2 YENEEA. Trimming took 4 bases from V and 5 from J, leaving 9 bases between them. The CDR3 is 13 amino acids. In DNA form, the CDR3 reads TGTGCCAGCAGCTCACGGACGGACAATGAGCAGTTCTTC. Its protein is CASSSRTDNEQFF.

This clone was seen only once. V usage is TRBV6-5 and J usage is TRBJ1-1; D is perhaps TRBD1 (6 bases). In germline, CDR1 is MNHEY, CDR2 SVGAGI. V lost 5 bases, J lost 8 bases, and 15 bases lay in between. The CDR3 has 13 amino acids. CDR3 amino acids: CASSSLRGREAFF. CDR3 DNA: TGTGCCAGCAGTAGTCTCAGGGGCCGGGAAGCTTTCTTT.

The chain combines TRBV21-1 with TRBJ1-3. TRBV21-1 is a pseudogene locus. The CDR3 extends over 14 amino acids. CDR3 DNA sequence: TGTGCCAGCAGCAAAGCCGGGTCTGGAAACACCATATATTTT. Translating it yields CASSKAGSGNTIYF.

V usage is TRBV7-2 and J usage is TRBJ2-3; 8 nucleotides match TRBD2. The length of the CDR3 is 15 residues. CDR1 is SGHTA and CDR2 is FQGNSA in the germline V gene. V shed 3 bases and J 6 bases; nucleotides not matched to a gene: 8. The CDR3 region is CASSFLGGGSDTQYF. DNA for the CDR3: TGTGCCAGCAGCTTTTTGGGCGGGGGGTCGGATACGCAGTATTTT.

The V call is TRBV18, the J call TRBJ2-2, with 9 nucleotides matching TRBD1. This CDR3 is built from 17 residues. Germline V lookup: CDR1 KGHSH, CDR2 LQKENI. J gave up 4 bases and V 5 bases, and 11 bases lay outside the gene matches. Written as DNA, the CDR3 is TGTGCCAGCTCATCAGCGGACAGGGGAGAACTCACCGGGGAGCTGTTTTTT. Translated, it gives CASSSADRGELTGELFF.

This chain joins TRBV30 and TRBJ2-1; D not resolved. Germline-derived CDR1 and CDR2 are GTSNPN and SVGIG (reference sequence). The V end was cut by 2 bases, the J end by 6 bases, with 14 bases between. This CDR3 spans 14 amino acids. The CDR3 DNA reads TGTGCCTGGAGTTTCGGCCCTGGGGTCAATGAGCAGTTCTTC. Protein: CAWSFGPGVNEQFF.

The CDR3, as DNA: TGTGCCAGCAGCGTAGATCTGAGCGCTAGCTCCTACAATGAGCAGTTCTTC. It encodes CASSVDLSASSYNEQFF. The rearrangement uses TRBV9 and TRBJ2-1, with unresolved D. The V and J ends lost 0 bases and 0 bases respectively, with 13 bases between them. The germline gives CDR1 SGDLS, CDR2 YYNGEE. This CDR3 contains 17 residues.

The chain links TRBV5-1 to TRBJ2-5; TRBD1 matches 9 bases. This CDR3 is built from 15 residues. The V gene's germline CDR1 is SGHRS and CDR2 YFSETQ. V shed 4 bases, J shed 5 bases, and the junction held 9 bases outside the gene matches. The CDR3 sequence is CASSALQGAGETQYF. CDR3 bases: TGCGCCAGCAGCGCCCTACAGGGGGCAGGGGAGACCCAGTACTTC.

V usage is TRBV18 and J usage is TRBJ2-2; D remains unclear. CDR1 is KGHSH and CDR2 is LQKENI in the germline V gene. The V gene lost 5 bases and the J gene lost 0 bases, with 10 bases spanning the gap. The CDR3 runs 15 residues. The CDR3 reads CASSSSGPNTGELFF. The CDR3, as DNA: TGTGCCAGCTCATCGTCAGGCCCGAACACCGGGGAGCTGTTTTTT. Drawing the rest from reference TRBV18 and TRBJ2-2, the complete variable domain is NAGVMQNPRHLVRRRGQEARLRCSPMKGHSHVYWYRQLPEEGLKFMVYLQKENIIDESGMPKERFSAEFPKEGPSILRIQQVVRGDSAAYFCASSSSGPNTGELFFGEGSRLTVL.

The chain has TRBV5-1 and TRBJ1-2; the D is unclear. CDR1 and CDR2 (germline): SGHRS, YFSETQ. V lost 0 bases and J 2 bases, leaving 11 bases between the germline ends. CDR3 length: 15 amino acids. Here the CDR3 DNA reads TGCGCCAGCAGCTTGGGCGGAGGAGGAAACTATGGCTACACCTTC. This gives the protein CASSLGGGGNYGYTF.

The DNA of the CDR3 is TGTGCCAGCAGCTTGGACCGGGACAGGGTAGACGAGCAGTACTTC. Amino acid sequence: CASSLDRDRVDEQYF. The J gene is TRBJ2-7, the V gene TRBV5-6; TRBD1 aligns across 9 bases. CDR1 SGHDT and CDR2 YYEEEE come from the germline V gene. V lost 0 bases and J lost 5; bases outside the gene matches: 6. There are 15 residues in the CDR3.

The CDR3 sequence: CAWSVQPMNTEAFF. CDR3 nucleotide sequence: TGTGCCTGGAGTGTACAACCGATGAACACTGAAGCTTTCTTT. This chain connects TRBV30 to TRBJ1-1; D is ambiguous. V gave up 0 bases and J gave up 0 bases, with 8 bases separating them. This CDR3 has 14 residues. CDR1 is GTSNPN and CDR2 is SVGIG in the germline V gene (reference sequence).

The chain links TRBV4-1 to TRBJ1-3; possible D gene TRBD1, 5 bases. The CDR3 totals 16 residues. V lost 4 bases to trimming and J lost 0 bases, with 13 bases between them. The germline V gene has CDR1 MGHRA and CDR2 YSYEKL. Here the CDR3 DNA reads TGCGCCAGCAGCCTATGGGACCGCAACTCTGGAAACACCATATATTTT. It encodes CASSLWDRNSGNTIYF.

V usage is TRBV30 and J usage is TRBJ2-3, with TRBD2 identical over 8 bases. Germline CDR1 GTSNPN, CDR2 SVGIG (reference sequence). The length of the CDR3 is 15 residues. J gave up 1 base and V 1 base, and 4 bases lay outside the gene matches. CDR3 region: CAWSALSGGTDTQYF. CDR3 in DNA: TGTGCCTGGAGTGCCCTTAGCGGGGGCACAGATACGCAGTATTTT. The whole variable domain, filled in from reference TRBV30 and TRBJ2-3, reads SQTIHQWPATLVQPVGSPLSLECTVEGTSNPNLYWYRQAAGRGLQLLFYSVGIGQISSEVPQNLSASRPQDRQFILSSKKLLLSDSGFYLCAWSALSGGTDTQYFGPGTRLTVL.

The rearrangement joins TRBV20-1 to TRBJ1-2, with D possibly matching TRBD1 (6 bases). Germline V gene data show CDR1 as DFQATT and CDR2 as SNEGSKA (reference sequence). This CDR3 comprises 11 residues. V was trimmed by 2 bases and J by 8 bases, leaving 9 bases between them. CDR3: CSARQGWGYTF. The CDR3 DNA sequence: TGCAGTGCTAGACAGGGGTGGGGCTACACCTTC.

This clone was counted once. The CDR3 DNA reads TGTGCCTGGAGTGCCCTACAGGGGCCCTCTGAAGCTTTCTTT. It encodes CAWSALQGPSEAFF. This chain connects TRBV30 to TRBJ1-1, with 7 bases identical to TRBD1. The CDR3 sequence is 14 residues long. From germline, CDR1 is GTSNPN and CDR2 SVGIG (reference sequence). V shed 1 base and J 6 bases; nucleotides not matched to a gene: 8. Using reference TRBV30 and TRBJ1-1 for the parts outside the CDR3, the full variable domain is SQTIHQWPATLVQPVGSPLSLECTVEGTSNPNLYWYRQAAGRGLQLLFYSVGIGQISSEVPQNLSASRPQDRQFILSSKKLLLSDSGFYLCAWSALQGPSEAFFGQGTRLTVV.

V gene TRBV19 combines with J gene TRBJ1-1; tentative D call: TRBD1 (5 bases). The ends were cut back, 5 bases at V and 4 bases at J, with 11 bases in the middle. In germline, CDR1 is LNHDA, CDR2 SQIVND (reference sequence). This CDR3 has 13 residues. CDR3 residues: CASSVGPTTEAFF. CDR3 bases: TGTGCCAGTAGTGTGGGACCTACCACTGAAGCTTTCTTT.

This clone was seen just once. The genes are TRBV19 and TRBJ1-3; 7 nucleotides line up with TRBD1. V gave up 2 bases and J gave up 0 bases; unmatched junction bases: 7. The CDR3 has 17 residues. CDR1 and CDR2 from the germline V gene are LNHDA and SQIVND (reference sequence). For the CDR3, the DNA is TGTGCCAGTAGTATAAAGGGGGCTTATAGCTCTGGAAACACCATATATTTT. Translating it yields CASSIKGAYSSGNTIYF.

The rearrangement uses TRBV29-1 and TRBJ2-7; D not resolved. The CDR3 length is 12 residues. V lost 6 bases, J lost 2 bases, and 11 bases lay in between. Germline CDR1 SQVTM, CDR2 ANQGSEA. In DNA, the CDR3 is TGCAGCGTCAGGCCAGGAACCTACGAGCAGTACTTC. Its translation is CSVRPGTYEQYF.

This clone occurred once. The chain carries TRBV30 and TRBJ1-1, with D perhaps matching TRBD1 (6 bases). Germline assignment: CDR1 GTSNPN and CDR2 SVGIG (reference sequence). The CDR3 has 14 residues. V lost 3 bases and J 5 bases, leaving 16 bases between the germline ends. In nucleotides, the CDR3 is TGTGCCTGGAGACAAGGGGGAGGAGGGACTGAAGCTTTCTTT. Amino acid sequence: CAWRQGGGGTEAFF.

This clone was detected a few times. This chain connects TRBV6-4 to TRBJ1-1, with TRBD1 identical over 7 bases. The V gene end was trimmed by 0 bases and the J gene end by 4 bases; junction bases not matched to a gene: 2. The CDR3 loop spans 14 amino acids. Germline CDR1 reads MRHNA; CDR2 reads SNTAGT. The CDR3 protein is CASSDSDRATEAFF. The CDR3 region has the DNA TGTGCCAGCAGTGACTCAGACAGGGCCACTGAAGCTTTCTTT.